This T cell receptor beta chain was identified during a study of graft-versus-host responses after intestinal transplantation. For the study at large: Each recipient received a multivisceral, liver-intestinal, or isolated intestinal graft. All of the recipients had induction that used anti-thymocyte globulin, then tacrolimus and steroids for about 3 years.

Sequenced by immunoSEQ multiplex PCR; TCRdb stores in-frame clones only, minus some. The table has 62,000 or so clones, 90% seen once. Unmatched junction bases numbered 4, after V lost 4 bases and J lost 3 bases. The CDR3 has 14 residues. Germline loops: CDR1 PRHDT, CDR2 FYEKMQ (reference sequence). Points on this clone: Its antigen remains unknown.

The study, taken as a whole, reports: Allograft graft-versus-host to host-versus-graft clonal ratios ran high in patients with graft-donor T cell macrochimerism. Among recipient marrow samples, GvH clones were found; some appeared first in ileum or blood.

This TCR derives from a human donor who was the organ donor for an intestinal transplant. The V gene is TRBV13, the J gene TRBJ2-7, with 9 positions matching TRBD1. The sequencing here drew on unstimulated CD8+ T cells sorted from spleen or lymph node cells, taken before transplant. CDR3 protein: CASSSGQGNYEQYF. The CDR3 nucleotides read TGTGCCAGCAGCTCGGGACAGGGAAACTACGAGCAGTACTTC.